The next 11 T cell receptor beta chains were all read from a single sample in a study of shared clonotypes between healthy human individuals. TCRdb's table, derived via immunoSEQ multiplex PCR, lists solely in-frame clones and lacks some. The sample holds about 2.2 million clones; 93% are singletons and the top ten take about 1.7%. Terminally differentiated effector memory CD45RA+ cells were left out of the naive CD8 fraction, which was CD45RO-negative and positively selected for CCR7. Sequencing used naive CD8+ T cells from PBMCs. These receptors were obtained from a man aged 18-30 years in good health. Some clones in this sample may be carry-over from other donors' samples.

Worth noting for this clone: The junction differs from germline at one of its ends, possibly a read error. The chain has TRBV27 and TRBJ2-3, with 8 bases identical to TRBD2. Germline V gene data show CDR1 as MNHEY and CDR2 as SMNVEV (reference sequence). This CDR3 has 14 amino acids. The CDR3 loop is CASSSRTSIDTQYF. CDR3 DNA sequence: TGTGCCAGCAGTTCTCGGACTAGCATAGATACGCAGTATTTT.

The V call is TRBV2, the J call TRBJ2-5, with 7 bases identical to TRBD1. The CDR3 is made up of 15 amino acids. Germline trimming cut 8 bases from V and 5 bases from J; bases unmatched to any gene: 14. The germline V gene encodes CDR1 SNHLY and CDR2 FYNNEI. The CDR3 DNA reads as TGTGCCAGCGCCTTTAATGGACAGGCCCGTGAGACCCAGTACTTC. This gives the protein CASAFNGQARETQYF.

The V gene is TRBV28, the J gene TRBJ2-7; possibly TRBD1 or TRBD2 for D (5 bases each). The CDR3 loop spans 14 amino acids. Trimming left V 6 bases short and J 1 base short, with 13 bases between. Germline lookup yields CDR1 MDHEN and CDR2 SYDVKM. CDR3 sequence reads: CASRRPGRSYEQYF. In DNA, the CDR3 is TGTGCCAGCAGGAGGCCAGGGAGATCCTACGAGCAGTACTTC.

This clone was recorded only once. This chain joins TRBV5-1 and TRBJ2-1, with D possibly TRBD2 on 6 matching bases. The CDR3 sequence is 15 residues long. V was clipped by 0 bases and J by 6 bases, with 13 bases between them. Germline V CDR1 and CDR2: SGHRS, YFSETQ. DNA for the CDR3: TGCGCCAGCAGCTTGGGCGGAGGAGGGTTCAATGAGCAGTTCTTC. Translation gives CASSLGGGGFNEQFF.

To note about this clone: The sample has other DNA sequences that encode this CDR3 too. This chain joins TRBV6-5 and TRBJ2-2; D is undetermined. The length of the CDR3 is 14 residues. Trimming left V 1 base short and J 5 bases short, with 8 bases between. Germline CDR1 reads MNHEY; CDR2 reads SVGAGI. The CDR3 loop is CASSYLDTTGELFF. The CDR3 DNA reads TGTGCCAGCAGTTACTTAGACACGACCGGGGAGCTGTTTTTT.

The rearrangement joins TRBV25-1 to TRBJ2-2; a weak D match, TRBD2 (6 bases). V lost 3 bases and J 5 bases, leaving 13 bases between the germline ends. CDR1 and CDR2 from the germline V gene are MGHDK and SYGVNS. There are 15 residues in the CDR3. The CDR3 reads CASSDGTQVTGELFF. The CDR3 DNA reads TGTGCCAGCAGTGATGGGACTCAGGTTACCGGGGAGCTGTTTTTT.

The chain is built from TRBV11-2 and TRBJ2-5; 8 bases map to TRBD1. The assigned J gene may be wrong: the sequence end matches TRBJ2-7 better. Germline CDR1 reads SGHAT; CDR2 reads FQNNGV. This CDR3 comprises 14 residues. This CDR3 reads CASTPGQGPYEQYF. DNA for the CDR3: TGTGCCAGCACCCCTGGACAGGGCCCCTACGAGCAGTACTTC.

As regards this clone: Other DNA sequences within the sample encode an identical CDR3. The chain has TRBV28 and TRBJ2-7; the D gene is possibly TRBD2 (5 bases). Germline V gene sequence: CDR1 MDHEN, CDR2 SYDVKM. The V gene lost 6 bases and the J gene lost 3 bases, with 9 bases spanning the gap. The CDR3 loop spans 12 amino acids. The CDR3 region is CASRTRGYEQYF. CDR3 in DNA: TGTGCCAGCAGAACCCGGGGCTACGAGCAGTACTTC.

CDR3 DNA sequence: TGTGCCAGCAGCACGAATCAGAAGCAGTTCTTC. It encodes CASSTNQKQFF. The rearrangement joins TRBV7-9 to TRBJ2-1; D gene unclear. The germline CDR1 and CDR2 sequences are SEHNR and FQNEAQ (reference sequence). The CDR3 extends over 11 amino acids. V was shortened by 5 bases and J by 11 bases, with 10 bases between the two germline ends.

The chain joins TRBV27 to TRBJ2-7; D possibly uses TRBD1 or TRBD2 (5 bases each). This CDR3 has 14 amino acids. V was clipped by 10 bases and J by 3 bases, with 19 bases between them. Germline loops: CDR1 MNHEY, CDR2 SMNVEV (reference sequence). The CDR3 sequence: CATSKGADSYEQYF. The CDR3 nucleotides read TGTGCCACCTCCAAGGGAGCCGACAGCTACGAGCAGTACTTC.

The rearrangement joins TRBV7-9 to TRBJ2-7, with D tentatively TRBD1 or TRBD2 (6 bases each). The CDR3 consists of 12 residues. V was shortened by 7 bases and J by 4 bases, with 11 bases between the two germline ends. The V gene's germline CDR1 is SEHNR and CDR2 FQNEAQ (reference sequence). In DNA, the CDR3 is TGTGCCAGCACCCAAGGGGGGTACGAGCAGTACTTC. It specifies CASTQGGYEQYF.